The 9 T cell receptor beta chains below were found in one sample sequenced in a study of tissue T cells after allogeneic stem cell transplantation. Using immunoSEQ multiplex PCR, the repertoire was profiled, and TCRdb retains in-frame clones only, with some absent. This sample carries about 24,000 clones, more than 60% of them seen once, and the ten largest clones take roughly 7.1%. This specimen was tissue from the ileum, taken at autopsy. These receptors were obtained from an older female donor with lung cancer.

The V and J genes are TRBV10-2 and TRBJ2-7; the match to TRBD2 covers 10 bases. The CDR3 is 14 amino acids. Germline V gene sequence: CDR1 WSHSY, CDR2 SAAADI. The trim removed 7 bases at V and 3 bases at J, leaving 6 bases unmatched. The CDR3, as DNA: TGCGCCAGCAATCCTGGGACTAGCGTCTACGAGCAGTACTTC. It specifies CASNPGTSVYEQYF.

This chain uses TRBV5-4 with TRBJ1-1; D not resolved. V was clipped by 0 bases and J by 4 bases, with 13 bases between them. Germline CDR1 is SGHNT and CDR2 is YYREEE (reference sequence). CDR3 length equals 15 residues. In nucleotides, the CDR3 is TGTGCCAGCAGCTTGGCCCCTAGGCAGCCCACTGAAGCTTTCTTT. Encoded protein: CASSLAPRQPTEAFF.

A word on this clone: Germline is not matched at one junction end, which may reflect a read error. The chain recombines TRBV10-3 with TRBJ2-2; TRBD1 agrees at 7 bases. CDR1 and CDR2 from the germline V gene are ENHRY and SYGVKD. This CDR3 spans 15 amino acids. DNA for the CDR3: TGTGCCATCAGTGAAGACAGGGTGGTCACCCGGGAGCTGTTTTTT. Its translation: CAISEDRVVTRELFF.

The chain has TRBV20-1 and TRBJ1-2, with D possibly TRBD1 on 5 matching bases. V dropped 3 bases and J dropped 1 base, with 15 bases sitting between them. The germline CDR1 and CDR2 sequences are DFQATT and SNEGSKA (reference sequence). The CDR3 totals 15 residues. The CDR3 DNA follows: TGCAGTGCTAGTGGCGCGGGACGGAATAACTATGGCTACACCTTC. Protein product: CSASGAGRNNYGYTF.

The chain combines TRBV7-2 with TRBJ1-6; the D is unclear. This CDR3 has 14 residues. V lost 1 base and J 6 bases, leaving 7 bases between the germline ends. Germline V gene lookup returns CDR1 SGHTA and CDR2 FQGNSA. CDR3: CASSLEAANSPLHF. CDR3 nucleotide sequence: TGTGCCAGCAGCTTAGAGGCCGCTAATTCACCCCTCCACTTT. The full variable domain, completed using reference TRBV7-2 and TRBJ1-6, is GAGVSQSPSNKVTEKGKDVELRCDPISGHTALYWYRQSLGQGLEFLIYFQGNSAPDKSGLPSDRFSAERTGGSVSTLTIQRTQQEDSAVYLCASSLEAANSPLHFGNGTRLTVT.

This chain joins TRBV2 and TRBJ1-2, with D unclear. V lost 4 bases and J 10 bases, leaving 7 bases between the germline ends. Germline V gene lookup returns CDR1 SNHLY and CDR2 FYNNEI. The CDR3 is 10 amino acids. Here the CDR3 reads CASSGGYYTF. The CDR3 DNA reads TGTGCCAGCAGTGGTGGTTACTACACCTTC.

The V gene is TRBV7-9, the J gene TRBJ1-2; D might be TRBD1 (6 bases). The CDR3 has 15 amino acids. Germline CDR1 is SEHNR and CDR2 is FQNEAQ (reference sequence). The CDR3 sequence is CAIRGDPVTNYGYTF. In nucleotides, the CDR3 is TGTGCGATCAGGGGCGACCCCGTTACTAACTATGGCTACACCTTC.

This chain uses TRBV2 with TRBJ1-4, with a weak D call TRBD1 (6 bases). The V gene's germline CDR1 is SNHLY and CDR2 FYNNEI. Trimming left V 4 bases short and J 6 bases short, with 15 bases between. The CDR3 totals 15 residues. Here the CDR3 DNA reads TGTGCCAGCAGTGGCGGGGGGGGGCCGGATGAAAAACTGTTTTTT. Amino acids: CASSGGGGPDEKLFF.

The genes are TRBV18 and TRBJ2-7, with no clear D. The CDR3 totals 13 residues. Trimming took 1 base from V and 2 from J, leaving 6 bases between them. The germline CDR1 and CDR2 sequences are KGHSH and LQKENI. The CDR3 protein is CASSPRSTYEQYF. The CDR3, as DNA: TGTGCCAGCTCACCACGATCGACCTACGAGCAGTACTTC.